This T cell receptor (beta chain) originates from a study of shared clonotypes between healthy human individuals. The V and J ends lost 5 bases and 1 base respectively, with 13 bases between them. The CDR3 spans 15 residues. Germline loops: CDR1 SGDLS, CDR2 YYNGEE. Using immunoSEQ multiplex PCR, the repertoire was profiled, and TCRdb retains in-frame clones only, with some absent. This table has more than 2,000,000 clones, 85% to 95% appearing once. This clonotype was obtained from a man aged 18 to 30 in good health. Some clones in this sample may be carry-over from other donors' samples. The gene calls are TRBV9 and TRBJ1-3; no clear D gene. Sequencing input: naive CD4+ T cells from PBMCs. Subset meaning: CD45RA+ positively selected. CDR3 in amino acids: CASSAVRESGNTIYF. CDR3 bases: TGTGCCAGCAGTGCCGTTCGGGAATCTGGAAACACCATATATTTT.